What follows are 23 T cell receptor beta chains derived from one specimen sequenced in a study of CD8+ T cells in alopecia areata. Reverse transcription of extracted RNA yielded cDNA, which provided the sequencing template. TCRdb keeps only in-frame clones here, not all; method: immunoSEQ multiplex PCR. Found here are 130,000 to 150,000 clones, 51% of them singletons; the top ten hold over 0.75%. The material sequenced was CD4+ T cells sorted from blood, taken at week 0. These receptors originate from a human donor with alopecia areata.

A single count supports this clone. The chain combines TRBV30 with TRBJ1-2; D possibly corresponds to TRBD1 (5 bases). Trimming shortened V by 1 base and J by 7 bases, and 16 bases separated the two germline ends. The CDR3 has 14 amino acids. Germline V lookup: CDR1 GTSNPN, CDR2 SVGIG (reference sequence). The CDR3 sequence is CAWSEESRGGGYTF. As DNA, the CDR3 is TGTGCCTGGAGTGAGGAGAGTCGGGGGGGTGGCTACACCTTC.

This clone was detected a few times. The CDR3 region has the DNA TGTGCCTGGAGTCCTCCGCGGGCGACCACAGATACGCAGTATTTT. The encoded protein is CAWSPPRATTDTQYF. The gene calls are TRBV30 and TRBJ2-3; a weak D match, TRBD2 (5 bases). V was shortened by 2 bases and J by 2 bases, with 14 bases between the two germline ends. Germline values: CDR1 GTSNPN, CDR2 SVGIG (reference sequence). The CDR3 is 15 amino acids.

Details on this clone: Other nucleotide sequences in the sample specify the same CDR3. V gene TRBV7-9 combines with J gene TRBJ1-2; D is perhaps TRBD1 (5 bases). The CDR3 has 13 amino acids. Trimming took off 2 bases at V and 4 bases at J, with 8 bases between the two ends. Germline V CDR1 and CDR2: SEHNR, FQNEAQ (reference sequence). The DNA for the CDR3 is TGTGCCAGCAGCTTACAGGGCCCCTATGGCTACACCTTC. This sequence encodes CASSLQGPYGYTF.

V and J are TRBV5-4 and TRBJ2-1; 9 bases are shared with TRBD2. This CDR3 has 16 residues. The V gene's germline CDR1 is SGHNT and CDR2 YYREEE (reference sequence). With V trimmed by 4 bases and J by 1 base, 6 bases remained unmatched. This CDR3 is CASSDLSGGSYNEQFF. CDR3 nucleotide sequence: TGTGCCAGCAGCGATCTTAGCGGGGGTTCCTACAATGAGCAGTTCTTC.

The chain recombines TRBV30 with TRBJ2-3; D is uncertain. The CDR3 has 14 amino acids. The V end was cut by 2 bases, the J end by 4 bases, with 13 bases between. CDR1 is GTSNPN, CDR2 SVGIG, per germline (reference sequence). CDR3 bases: TGTGCCTGGAGTCGCTACCCTGTTGCAGATACGCAGTATTTT. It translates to CAWSRYPVADTQYF.

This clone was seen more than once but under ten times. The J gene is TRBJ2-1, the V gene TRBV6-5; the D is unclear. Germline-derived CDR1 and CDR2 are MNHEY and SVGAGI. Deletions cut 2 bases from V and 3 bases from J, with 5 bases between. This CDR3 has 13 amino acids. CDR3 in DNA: TGTGCCAGCAGTTACCAGGACTACAATGAGCAGTTCTTC. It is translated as CASSYQDYNEQFF.

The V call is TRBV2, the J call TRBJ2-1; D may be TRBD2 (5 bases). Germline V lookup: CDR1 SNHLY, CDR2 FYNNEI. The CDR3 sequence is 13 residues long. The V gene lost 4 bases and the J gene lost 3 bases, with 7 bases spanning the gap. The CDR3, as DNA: TGTGCCAGCAGTGGCGGACTCTACAATGAGCAGTTCTTC. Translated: CASSGGLYNEQFF.

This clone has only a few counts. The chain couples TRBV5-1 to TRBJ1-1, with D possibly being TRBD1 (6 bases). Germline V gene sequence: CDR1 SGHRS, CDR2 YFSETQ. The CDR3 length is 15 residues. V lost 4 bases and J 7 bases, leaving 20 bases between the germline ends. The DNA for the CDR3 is TGCGCCAGCAGCGACGACCCGGGGGGGGCGGATGAAGCTTTCTTT. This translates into CASSDDPGGADEAFF.

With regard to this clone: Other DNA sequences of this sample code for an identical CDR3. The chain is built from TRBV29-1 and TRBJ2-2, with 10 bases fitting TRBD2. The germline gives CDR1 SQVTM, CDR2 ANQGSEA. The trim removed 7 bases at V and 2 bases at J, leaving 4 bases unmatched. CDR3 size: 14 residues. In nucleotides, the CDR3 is TGCAGCGCCCGGACTAGCGGTAACACCGGGGAGCTGTTTTTT. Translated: CSARTSGNTGELFF.

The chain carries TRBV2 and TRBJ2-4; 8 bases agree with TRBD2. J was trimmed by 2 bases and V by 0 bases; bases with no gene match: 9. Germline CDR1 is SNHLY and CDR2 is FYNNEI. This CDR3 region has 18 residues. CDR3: CASSEAFGRAVTKNIQYF. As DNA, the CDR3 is TGTGCCAGCAGTGAAGCGTTCGGGAGGGCAGTAACCAAAAACATTCAGTACTTC.

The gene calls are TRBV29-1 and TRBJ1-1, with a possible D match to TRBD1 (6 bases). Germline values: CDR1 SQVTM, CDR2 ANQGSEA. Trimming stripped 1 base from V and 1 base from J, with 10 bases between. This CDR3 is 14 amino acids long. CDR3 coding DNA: TGCAGCGTTGAAGCCAGCAGGGGGAACACTGAAGCTTTCTTT. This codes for CSVEASRGNTEAFF.

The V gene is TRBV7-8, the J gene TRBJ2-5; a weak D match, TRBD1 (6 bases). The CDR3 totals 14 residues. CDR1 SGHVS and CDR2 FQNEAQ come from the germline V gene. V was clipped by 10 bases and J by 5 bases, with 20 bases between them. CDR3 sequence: CANAPGHGTETQYF. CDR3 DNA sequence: TGTGCCAACGCGCCGGGACACGGGACGGAGACCCAGTACTTC.

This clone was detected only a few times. CDR3 sequence reads: CAYPGASGQETQYF. The CDR3, as DNA: TGTGCGTATCCGGGGGCTAGCGGCCAAGAGACCCAGTACTTC. The chain links TRBV7-9 to TRBJ2-5, with D possibly being TRBD2 (7 bases). The CDR3 covers 14 residues. The germline V gene has CDR1 SEHNR and CDR2 FQNEAQ (reference sequence).

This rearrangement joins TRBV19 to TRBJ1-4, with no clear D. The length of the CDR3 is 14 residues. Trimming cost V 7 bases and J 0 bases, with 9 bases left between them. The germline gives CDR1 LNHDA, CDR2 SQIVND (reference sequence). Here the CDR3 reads CASTAYATNEKLFF. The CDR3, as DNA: TGTGCCAGTACCGCGTATGCAACTAATGAAAAACTGTTTTTT.

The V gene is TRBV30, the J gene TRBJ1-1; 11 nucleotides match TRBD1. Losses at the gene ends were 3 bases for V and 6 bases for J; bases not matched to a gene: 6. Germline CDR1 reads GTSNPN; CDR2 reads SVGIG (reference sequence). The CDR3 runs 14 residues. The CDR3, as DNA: TGTGCCTGGAGGTCTGGGACAGGGGGGTCTGAAGCTTTCTTT. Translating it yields CAWRSGTGGSEAFF. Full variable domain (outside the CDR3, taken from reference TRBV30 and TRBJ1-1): SQTIHQWPATLVQPVGSPLSLECTVEGTSNPNLYWYRQAAGRGLQLLFYSVGIGQISSEVPQNLSASRPQDRQFILSSKKLLLSDSGFYLCAWRSGTGGSEAFFGQGTRLTVV.

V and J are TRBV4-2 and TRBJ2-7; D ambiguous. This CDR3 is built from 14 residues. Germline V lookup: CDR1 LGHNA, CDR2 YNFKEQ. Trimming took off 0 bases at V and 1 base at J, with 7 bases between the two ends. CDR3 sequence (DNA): TGTGCCAGCAGCCAAGATGGCAGGTCCTACGAGCAGTACTTC. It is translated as CASSQDGRSYEQYF.

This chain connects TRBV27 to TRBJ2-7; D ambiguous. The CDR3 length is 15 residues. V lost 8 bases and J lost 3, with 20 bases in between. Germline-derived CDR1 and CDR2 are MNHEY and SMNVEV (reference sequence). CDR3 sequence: CASGEVRLGHYEQYF. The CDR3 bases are TGTGCCAGCGGAGAGGTGAGACTGGGCCACTACGAGCAGTACTTC.

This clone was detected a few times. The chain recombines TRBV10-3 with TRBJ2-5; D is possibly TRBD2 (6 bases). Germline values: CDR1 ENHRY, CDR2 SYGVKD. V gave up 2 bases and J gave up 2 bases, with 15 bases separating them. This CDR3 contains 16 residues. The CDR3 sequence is CAISENVGGGQETQYF. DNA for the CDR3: TGTGCCATCAGTGAGAACGTCGGAGGAGGGCAAGAGACCCAGTACTTC.

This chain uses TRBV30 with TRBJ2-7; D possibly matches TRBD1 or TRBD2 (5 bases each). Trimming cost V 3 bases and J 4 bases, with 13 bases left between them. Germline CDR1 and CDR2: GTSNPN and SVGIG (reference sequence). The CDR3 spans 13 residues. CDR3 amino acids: CAWRPGPHYEQYF. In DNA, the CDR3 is TGTGCCTGGAGACCGGGACCTCATTACGAGCAGTACTTC.

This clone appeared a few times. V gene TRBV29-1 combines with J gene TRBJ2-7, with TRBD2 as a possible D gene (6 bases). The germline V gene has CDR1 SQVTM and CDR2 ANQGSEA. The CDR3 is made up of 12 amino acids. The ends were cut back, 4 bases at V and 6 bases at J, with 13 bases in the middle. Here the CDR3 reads CSVGGGPSEQYF. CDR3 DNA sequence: TGCAGCGTTGGGGGAGGTCCTAGCGAGCAGTACTTC.

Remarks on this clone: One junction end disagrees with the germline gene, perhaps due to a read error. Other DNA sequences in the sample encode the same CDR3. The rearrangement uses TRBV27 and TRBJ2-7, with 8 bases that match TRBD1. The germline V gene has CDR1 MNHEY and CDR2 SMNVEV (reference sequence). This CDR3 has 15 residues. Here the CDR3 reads CASSPGTGLSYEQYF. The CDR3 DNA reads TGTGCCAGCAGTCCGGGGACAGGCCTCTCCTATGAGCAGTACTTC.

The CDR3: CASSAPSGLAGKNEQFF. CDR3 DNA sequence: TGTGCCAGCAGCGCCCCGTCGGGACTAGCGGGAAAAAATGAGCAGTTCTTC. This rearrangement joins TRBV9 to TRBJ2-1; TRBD2 matches at 13 bases. The CDR3 is made up of 17 amino acids. V lost 3 bases, J lost 7 bases, and 10 bases stayed unmatched. CDR1 and CDR2 from the germline V gene are SGDLS and YYNGEE. The full variable domain, with the rest looked up from reference TRBV9 and TRBJ2-1, is DSGVTQTPKHLITATGQRVTLRCSPRSGDLSVYWYQQSLDQGLQFLIQYYNGEERAKGNILERFSAQQFPDLHSELNLSSLELGDSALYFCASSAPSGLAGKNEQFFGPGTRLTVL.

CDR3 region: CASSLAGGPDTQYF. The CDR3 coding sequence is TGTGCCAGCAGCCTAGCGGGAGGGCCAGATACGCAGTATTTT. The chain combines TRBV11-2 with TRBJ2-3; 12 bases agree with TRBD2. This CDR3 contains 14 residues. J was trimmed by 4 bases and V by 5 bases; bases with no gene match: 1. The germline V gene encodes CDR1 SGHAT and CDR2 FQNNGV.